Listed here are 27 T cell receptor beta chains from one sample, sequenced in a study of T-cell memory formation after mild COVID-19. TCRdb re-analysed the 5' RACE reads in MiXCR, keeping a single row per CDR3 protein. The sample has over 350,000 distinct CDR3 sequences, 15% to 20% seen once. Sequences were obtained from PBMCs or a T cell subset sorted from them (not recorded which). All receptors derive from a man aged 18 to 29 who had mild COVID-19 (a few samples of this study predate the infection). Cell type and time point are not known.

This clonotype came up a few times. CDR3 nucleotides: TGCGCCAGCAGCTTCGGACAGGGGGCGGCCTACGAGCAGTACGTC. It is translated as CASSFGQGAAYEQYV. The gene calls are TRBV4-1 and TRBJ2-7, with 11 nucleotides matching TRBD1. V dropped 5 bases and J dropped 2; count of bases not matched to a gene: 5. Germline V gene data show CDR1 as MGHRA and CDR2 as YSYEKL. CDR3 length: 15 residues.

Only a few counts were recorded for this clonotype. J is TRBJ2-3 and V is TRBV7-6, with unresolved D. The CDR3 totals 12 residues. The germline V gene encodes CDR1 SGHVS and CDR2 FNYEAQ. The V end was cut by 1 base, the J end by 8 bases, with 7 bases between. The CDR3 DNA sequence: TGTGCCAGCAGCTTAGTTTACGGTACGCAGTATTTT. As protein: CASSLVYGTQYF. The full variable domain, completed using reference TRBV7-6 and TRBJ2-3, is GAGVSQSPRYKVTKRGQDVALRCDPISGHVSLYWYRQALGQGPEFLTYFNYEAQQDKSGLPNDRFSAERPEGSISTLTIQRTEQRDSAMYRCASSLVYGTQYFGPGTRLTVL.

This clonotype was observed a few times. The rearrangement uses TRBV29-1 and TRBJ2-6; D is unresolved. Deletions cut 2 bases from V and 0 bases from J, with 14 bases between. Germline V gene data show CDR1 as SQVTM and CDR2 as ANQGSEA. CDR3 length: 17 residues. The CDR3 sequence: CSVELGRAPSGANVLTF. As DNA, the CDR3 is TGCAGCGTTGAATTGGGCAGAGCCCCCTCTGGGGCCAACGTCCTGACTTTC.

The CDR3: CASSSTTGAYEQYF. The CDR3 DNA sequence: TGTGCCAGCAGTTCAACCACAGGGGCTTACGAGCAGTACTTC. The J gene is TRBJ2-7, the V gene TRBV28, with 7 bases lining up with TRBD1. The V segment lost 4 bases and the J segment 4 bases; nucleotides outside the gene matches: 7. Germline V lookup: CDR1 MDHEN, CDR2 SYDVKM. The CDR3 runs 14 residues.

This clonotype showed up just a few times. This chain uses TRBV12-3 or TRBV12-4 with TRBJ1-2; 7 bases are shared with TRBD1. This CDR3 contains 15 residues. With 5 bases clipped from V and 4 bases from J, the junction kept 10 bases outside the gene matches. The chain's CDR3 is CASSQQGKGSYGYTF. The CDR3 DNA follows: TGTGCCAGCAGTCAACAGGGGAAGGGGTCCTATGGCTACACCTTC.

The V call is TRBV7-9, the J call TRBJ2-1; TRBD1 aligns across 7 bases. CDR3 length: 14 amino acids. From germline, CDR1 is SEHNR and CDR2 FQNEAQ (reference sequence). Germline trimming cut 6 bases from V and 6 bases from J; bases unmatched to any gene: 8. The CDR3 nucleotides read TGTGCCAGCAGGAACCCCGGGACAGCCAATGAGCAGTTCTTC. The encoded protein is CASRNPGTANEQFF.

This clonotype was counted a few times. The chain joins TRBV20-1 to TRBJ2-5; a weak D match, TRBD2 (5 bases). V lost 5 bases to trimming and J lost 4 bases, with 11 bases between them. Germline V lookup: CDR1 DFQATT, CDR2 SNEGSKA (reference sequence). The CDR3 spans 12 residues. The CDR3 bases are TGCAGTGCTTCGGACCGGGGAGAGACCCAGTACTTC. Its protein is CSASDRGETQYF.

This clonotype was found a few times. The J gene is TRBJ1-4, the V gene TRBV5-1; 7 bases align to TRBD1. Germline-derived CDR1 and CDR2 are SGHRS and YFSETQ. The CDR3 runs 16 residues. With V trimmed by 5 bases and J by 0 bases, 7 bases remained unmatched. The CDR3 spells CASRRGDRATNEKLFF. For the CDR3, the DNA is TGCGCCAGCAGGCGAGGGGACAGAGCAACTAATGAAAAACTGTTTTTT.

This clonotype was found many times. The gene calls are TRBV18 and TRBJ2-1; 7 nucleotides match TRBD1. The CDR3 has 19 residues. CDR1 and CDR2 from the germline V gene are KGHSH and LQKENI. V shed 6 bases and J 0 bases; nucleotides not matched to a gene: 17. The CDR3 DNA reads as TGTGCCAGCTCGCAAACCGGGACAGCGCTCTCCGACTCCTACAATGAGCAGTTCTTC. Translation gives CASSQTGTALSDSYNEQFF. The whole variable domain, filled in from reference TRBV18 and TRBJ2-1, reads NAGVMQNPRHLVRRRGQEARLRCSPMKGHSHVYWYRQLPEEGLKFMVYLQKENIIDESGMPKERFSAEFPKEGPSILRIQQVVRGDSAAYFCASSQTGTALSDSYNEQFFGPGTRLTVL.

The chain links TRBV10-3 to TRBJ2-5; weak D call: TRBD1 (6 bases). The germline gives CDR1 ENHRY, CDR2 SYGVKD. The CDR3 contains 15 residues. Trimming cost V 5 bases and J 1 base, with 14 bases left between them. In DNA, the CDR3 is TGTGCCATCAGTCAACAGGGAGAGGGCCAAGAGACCCAGTACTTC. This encodes CAISQQGEGQETQYF.

The rearrangement uses TRBV6-2 or TRBV6-3 and TRBJ2-7; D is uncertain. This CDR3 has 16 residues. Germline CDR1 reads MNHEY; CDR2 reads SVGEGT. CDR3 protein: CARSYSRVDRYYEQYV. CDR3 sequence (DNA): TGTGCCAGAAGTTACTCGAGAGTGGACCGATACTACGAGCAGTACGTC.

This clonotype has more than one count but fewer than ten. This chain uses TRBV10-3 with TRBJ2-1; TRBD1 agrees at 7 bases. CDR1 is ENHRY, CDR2 SYGVKD, per germline. Unmatched junction bases numbered 11, after V lost 2 bases and J lost 7 bases. This CDR3 is 16 amino acids long. The chain's CDR3 is CAISEIPETGRNEQFF. The CDR3 DNA sequence: TGTGCCATCAGTGAGATCCCCGAGACAGGGCGGAATGAGCAGTTCTTC.

This chain connects TRBV29-1 to TRBJ2-3; the D gene is possibly TRBD2 (6 bases). The germline CDR1 and CDR2 sequences are SQVTM and ANQGSEA. CDR3 length: 15 residues. The V end lost 6 bases, the J end lost 3 bases, and 19 bases lay between the germline ends. The CDR3 DNA reads as TGCAGCGTGGGACCCGAATCGGGGAGGACAGATACGCAGTATTTT. It yields the protein CSVGPESGRTDTQYF.

This clonotype was seen a handful of times. V and J are TRBV28 and TRBJ1-1; D is unclear. Trimming cost V 2 bases and J 3 bases, with 1 base left between them. The CDR3 covers 11 residues. CDR1 MDHEN and CDR2 SYDVKM come from the germline V gene. The CDR3 region has the DNA TGTGCCAGCAGTTTACACACTGAAGCTTTCTTT. Residues: CASSLHTEAFF.

This chain links TRBV7-2 with TRBJ2-5; D is uncertain. Trimming left V 5 bases short and J 6 bases short, with 19 bases between. This CDR3 comprises 15 residues. From germline, CDR1 is SGHTA and CDR2 FQGNSA. The CDR3 DNA reads as TGTGCCAGCAGCCCCGGTTCGTTCGTGGAGAAGACCCAGTACTTC. Amino acids: CASSPGSFVEKTQYF.

J is TRBJ1-5 and V is TRBV2; 8 bases fit TRBD1. The V gene's germline CDR1 is SNHLY and CDR2 FYNNEI. CDR3 size: 15 residues. The trim removed 8 bases at V and 7 bases at J, leaving 13 bases unmatched. CDR3 residues: CASAPTGQGRQPQHF. DNA for the CDR3: TGTGCCAGCGCCCCCACCGGACAGGGACGGCAGCCCCAGCATTTT.

The gene calls are TRBV6-6 and TRBJ2-1; TRBD1 is a possible D gene (6 bases). Germline CDR1 is MNHNY and CDR2 is SVGAGI (reference sequence). The CDR3 length is 16 residues. V was cut by 6 bases and J by 0 bases, with 15 bases left in between. CDR3 DNA sequence: TGTGCCAGCAGCCCCCTCAGGGGAAGCTCCTACAATGAGCAGTTCTTC. Translated: CASSPLRGSSYNEQFF.

The chain couples TRBV20-1 to TRBJ2-4; possible D gene TRBD2, 5 bases. V lost 6 bases and J lost 6, with 15 bases in between. Germline V gene lookup returns CDR1 DFQATT and CDR2 SNEGSKA (reference sequence). The CDR3 sequence is 13 residues long. CDR3 in amino acids: CSAQSSVTNIQYF. Written as DNA, the CDR3 is TGCAGTGCCCAAAGTAGCGTTACAAACATTCAGTACTTC.

This clonotype was recorded a few times. This chain links TRBV7-9 with TRBJ1-5; D is unclear. This CDR3 spans 13 amino acids. The V and J ends lost 3 bases and 4 bases respectively, with 7 bases between them. CDR1 and CDR2 (germline): SEHNR, FQNEAQ (reference sequence). In DNA, the CDR3 is TGTGCCAGCAGCTTGCAGCCAAATCAGCCCCAGCATTTT. This encodes CASSLQPNQPQHF.

This clonotype was counted many times. The chain joins TRBV5-1 to TRBJ2-5; tentative D call: TRBD1 (6 bases). CDR3 length: 16 residues. Trimming removed 0 bases at V and 2 bases at J, with 14 bases between. Germline lookup yields CDR1 SGHRS and CDR2 YFSETQ. The CDR3 sequence is CASSLVQGRGQETQYF. Here the CDR3 DNA reads TGCGCCAGCAGCTTGGTACAGGGACGGGGACAAGAGACCCAGTACTTC.

There are a few counts of this clonotype. This chain connects TRBV7-9 to TRBJ1-1; no clear D. CDR3 length: 14 amino acids. V dropped 3 bases and J dropped 1 base, with 9 bases sitting between them. Germline V lookup: CDR1 SEHNR, CDR2 FQNEAQ (reference sequence). Written as DNA, the CDR3 is TGTGCCAGCAGCTTGACGGGTCGGAACACTGAAGCTTTCTTT. This gives the protein CASSLTGRNTEAFF.

The chain joins TRBV19 to TRBJ2-5; maybe TRBD1 (5 bases). Germline V gene lookup returns CDR1 LNHDA and CDR2 SQIVND (reference sequence). The CDR3 runs to 12 residues. The V and J ends lost 3 bases and 7 bases respectively, with 9 bases between them. Here the CDR3 DNA reads TGTGCCAGTAGTATGGGGCTTGGGACCCAGTACTTC. This encodes CASSMGLGTQYF.

The V gene is TRBV9, the J gene TRBJ2-1; a possible D gene is TRBD2 (6 bases). The CDR3 has 15 amino acids. Germline V gives CDR1 SGDLS, CDR2 YYNGEE. V was pared by 0 bases and J by 3 bases, with 10 bases between. The CDR3 sequence: CASSVDAGRYNEQFF. The CDR3 nucleotides read TGTGCCAGCAGCGTAGATGCGGGGCGCTACAATGAGCAGTTCTTC.

V usage is TRBV5-4 and J usage is TRBJ2-5, with D perhaps TRBD1 (5 bases). Trimming removed 5 bases from V and 4 bases from J, with 9 bases in between. Germline V gene sequence: CDR1 SGHNT, CDR2 YYREEE (reference sequence). This CDR3 is 12 amino acids long. CDR3 residues: CASRGLGETQYF. As DNA, the CDR3 is TGTGCCAGCAGGGGGCTGGGAGAGACCCAGTACTTC.

This clonotype was observed many times. The chain carries TRBV7-8 and TRBJ1-1; D is possibly TRBD1 (5 bases). The V end was cut by 5 bases, the J end by 7 bases, with 20 bases between. CDR3 length: 15 residues. CDR1 is SGHVS and CDR2 is FQNEAQ in the germline V gene. CDR3 nucleotides: TGTGCCAGCAGCCCCCCAGGGTGGGGAGACGTTGAAGCTTTCTTT. It codes for CASSPPGWGDVEAFF.

This clonotype was seen a handful of times. The chain recombines TRBV7-9 with TRBJ1-3; 8 nucleotides line up with TRBD1. The CDR3 runs 14 residues. Germline trimming cut 3 bases from V and 2 bases from J; bases unmatched to any gene: 0. Germline lookup yields CDR1 SEHNR and CDR2 FQNEAQ (reference sequence). The CDR3 region has the DNA TGTGCCAGCAGCTTGACAGGGGCTGGAAACACCATATATTTT. Translating it yields CASSLTGAGNTIYF.

CDR3 residues: CASSPPAELGEQFF. The CDR3 DNA sequence: TGTGCCAGCTCACCACCGGCCGAGTTGGGGGAGCAGTTCTTC. V is TRBV18 and J is TRBJ2-1; no firm D call. V was pared by 0 bases and J by 10 bases, with 13 bases between. Germline CDR1 is KGHSH and CDR2 is LQKENI. CDR3 length: 14 residues.